This is a list of T cell receptor beta chains from one sample in a study of cytomegalovirus exposure and HLA in healthy donors. Data came from immunoSEQ multiplex PCR; TCRdb stores just in-frame clones and leaves some out. The sample holds some 200,000 clones, roughly four fifths seen once. Sequencing used PBMCs. These TCRs come from a woman in her thirties in good health and CMV-seronegative. Each CDR3 is given with its conserved first and last residue. A D gene is named only where the DNA matches it firmly. Where a row states a size, it is once, few, many or the class of an expanded clone; other rows omit it.

j_call v_call d_call clone_size cdr3_aa cdr3_nt
TRBJ2-1 TRBV10-1 NA NA CASSELQGGNEQFF TGCGCCAGCAGTGAGCTGCAGGGGGGCAATGAGCAGTTCTTC
TRBJ2-7 TRBV6-6 TRBD1 NA CASSRRDSVEQYF TGTGCCAGCAGTCGCCGGGACAGTGTCGAGCAGTACTTC
TRBJ2-1 TRBV18 NA NA CASSPPSRVSYNEQFF TGTGCCAGCTCACCACCGTCCAGGGTTTCCTACAATGAGCAGTTCTTC
TRBJ1-2 TRBV28 TRBD1 once CASRRQGSDGYTF TGTGCCAGCAGGAGACAGGGATCGGATGGCTACACCTTC
TRBJ1-6 TRBV7-2 TRBD1 NA CASRDRDRVNSPLHF TGTGCCAGCAGAGACCGGGACAGGGTTAATTCACCCCTCCACTTT
TRBJ2-3 TRBV9 NA once CASSVEGGGAWADTQYF TGTGCCAGCAGCGTAGAAGGTGGGGGCGCGTGGGCAGATACGCAGTATTTT
TRBJ2-7 TRBV28 TRBD1 NA CASRGQEGFTSSYEQYF TGTGCCAGCAGGGGACAGGAAGGGTTCACCAGCTCCTACGAGCAGTACTTC
TRBJ1-1 TRBV5-4 NA NA CASSQDALYWAFF TGTGCCAGCAGCCAAGATGCCCTTTACTGGGCTTTCTTT
TRBJ2-1 TRBV11-2 NA NA CASSLNPQAHNEQFF TGTGCCAGCAGCTTAAATCCCCAAGCTCACAATGAGCAGTTCTTC
TRBJ2-7 TRBV7-6 NA NA CASSPQGFNEQYF TGTGCCAGCAGCCCTCAGGGATTCAACGAGCAGTACTTC
TRBJ2-1 TRBV19 NA NA CASSRSYNEQFF TGTGCCAGTAGTCGGTCCTACAATGAGCAGTTCTTC
TRBJ2-2 TRBV7-2 TRBD2 NA CASSFSGGLTGELFF TGTGCCAGCAGCTTTAGCGGGGGACTCACCGGGGAGCTGTTTTTT
TRBJ2-7 TRBV2 TRBD2 NA CASSGTSGLYEQYF TGTGCCAGCAGTGGGACTAGCGGGCTTTACGAGCAGTACTTC
TRBJ2-5 TRBV11-3 TRBD1 few CASSVGQGIQETQYF TGTGCCAGCAGCGTGGGACAGGGGATCCAAGAGACCCAGTACTTC
TRBJ2-2 TRBV6-6 TRBD1 few CASSRRQGALSGELFF TGTGCCAGCAGTCGACGACAGGGGGCGTTGTCGGGGGAGCTGTTTTTT
TRBJ2-2 TRBV5-4 NA once CASSARVPNTGELFF TGTGCCAGCAGTGCCCGGGTCCCTAACACCGGGGAGCTGTTTTTT
TRBJ2-7 TRBV18 NA NA CASLPGGISITAYEQYF TGTGCCAGCTTACCAGGGGGGATCTCTATCACGGCCTACGAGCAGTACTTC
TRBJ2-7 TRBV18 NA NA CASSYSSDEQYF TGTGCCAGCTCATATTCCTCCGACGAGCAGTACTTC
TRBJ2-1 TRBV7-2 NA NA CASSLQWNEQFF TGTGCCAGCAGCCTACAGTGGAATGAGCAGTTCTTC
TRBJ2-7 TRBV11-3 TRBD1 NA CASSPGTGRRAYEQYF TGTGCCAGCAGCCCTGGGACAGGGAGGAGGGCCTACGAGCAGTACTTC
TRBJ2-4 TRBV28 TRBD2 NA CASINGLAGLPKNSQYF TGTGCCAGCATCAATGGACTAGCGGGATTACCCAAAAACAGTCAGTACTTC
TRBJ1-4 TRBV28 NA once CASSLGQGSEKPFF TGTGCCAGCAGTTTAGGGCAGGGGAGTGAAAAACCGTTTTTT
TRBJ2-5 TRBV29-1 TRBD1 once CSVGRQGTETQYF TGCAGCGTCGGCCGACAGGGCACTGAGACCCAGTACTTC
TRBJ2-3 TRBV5-1 NA NA CASSNSGIGTDTQYF TGCGCCAGCAGCAACTCAGGTATTGGGACAGATACGCAGTATTTT
TRBJ2-3 TRBV19 TRBD1 NA CASSIDNRGSTDTQYF TGTGCCAGTAGTATAGATAACAGGGGAAGCACAGATACGCAGTATTTT
TRBJ1-5 TRBV7-2 NA few CASSPTYSNQPQHF TGTGCCAGCAGCCCTACTTATAGCAATCAGCCCCAGCATTTT
TRBJ2-3 TRBV27 NA NA CASSRGFTDTQYF TGTGCCAGCAGTCGGGGGTTCACAGATACGCAGTATTTT
TRBJ2-7 TRBV13 TRBD1 NA CASSYTGTGGNEQYF TGTGCCAGCAGCTACACCGGGACAGGGGGTAACGAGCAGTACTTC
TRBJ2-6 TRBV27 TRBD2 NA CASSLAGVTNVLTF TGTGCCAGCAGTTTAGCGGGGGTGACCAACGTCCTGACTTTC
TRBJ1-6 TRBV19 TRBD1 NA CASSFNPATGRNSPLHF TGTGCCAGTAGTTTCAACCCGGCGACAGGGCGTAATTCACCCCTCCACTTT
TRBJ1-1 TRBV7-2 TRBD1 NA CASSLGTGRTEAFF TGTGCCAGCAGCTTAGGGACAGGGCGCACTGAAGCTTTCTTT
TRBJ2-3 TRBV10-3 NA NA CAISESNRETDTQYF TGTGCCATCAGTGAGTCCAATCGGGAAACAGATACGCAGTATTTT
TRBJ2-1 TRBV4-3 TRBD1 NA CASSQLRQGFSEQFF TGCGCCAGCAGCCAGCTAAGACAGGGGTTCAGTGAGCAGTTCTTC
TRBJ1-1 TRBV11-2 NA NA CASNQDKNTEAFF TGTGCCAGCAACCAGGACAAGAACACTGAAGCTTTCTTT
TRBJ2-5 TRBV5-5 TRBD1 NA CASSWGQGAETQYF TGTGCCAGCAGTTGGGGACAGGGGGCTGAGACCCAGTACTTC
TRBJ1-2 TRBV7-9 NA NA CASSSLYGYTF TGTGCCAGCAGCTCCCTCTATGGCTACACCTTC
TRBJ2-7 TRBV6-1 NA few CASSLQGVTYEQYF TGTGCCAGCAGTTTGCAGGGTGTAACCTACGAGCAGTACTTC
TRBJ2-7 TRBV5-4 NA NA CASSSGSYEQYF TGTGCCAGCAGCTCCGGCTCCTACGAGCAGTACTTC
TRBJ2-7 TRBV6-5 TRBD1 NA CASSYSYDRGNYEQYF TGTGCCAGCAGTTACTCATATGACAGGGGGAACTACGAGCAGTACTTC
TRBJ2-2 TRBV10-1 NA NA CASRRDSNTGELFF TGCGCCAGCCGACGTGACAGTAACACCGGGGAGCTGTTTTTT
TRBJ1-1 TRBV28 NA NA CASRTANQYRWAFF TGTGCCAGCAGAACAGCCAACCAATATCGGTGGGCTTTCTTT
TRBJ2-7 TRBV19 TRBD2 NA CASGKGTSSNYEQYF TGTGCCAGTGGGAAAGGGACTAGCTCAAACTACGAGCAGTACTTC
TRBJ2-7 TRBV10-2 NA NA CASTPGQSYEQYF TGCGCCAGCACCCCAGGCCAGAGCTACGAGCAGTACTTC
TRBJ2-7 TRBV6-1 TRBD1 NA CASSGQDRGSYEQYF TGTGCCAGCAGTGGTCAGGACAGGGGGTCCTACGAGCAGTACTTC
TRBJ2-7 TRBV5-4 NA NA CASSLPGQNYEQYF TGTGCCAGCAGCTTGCCCGGACAGAACTACGAGCAGTACTTC
TRBJ2-7 TRBV28 TRBD1 NA CASSPTGTGSNEQYF TGTGCCAGCAGCCCTACCGGGACAGGGTCGAACGAGCAGTACTTC
TRBJ2-1 TRBV2 NA once CASSDHVNGGRGYNEQFF TGTGCCAGCAGTGATCACGTCAATGGAGGCAGGGGTTACAATGAGCAGTTCTTC
TRBJ1-1 TRBV28 NA NA CASSLSMRNTEAFF TGTGCCAGCAGTTTATCCATGCGGAACACTGAAGCTTTCTTT
TRBJ1-1 TRBV4-1 TRBD1 NA CASSQGQGANTEAFF TGCGCCAGCAGCCAAGGACAGGGGGCAAACACTGAAGCTTTCTTT
TRBJ2-5 TRBV6-1 NA NA CASSERTGGETQYF TGTGCCAGCAGTGAACGGACAGGAGGGGAGACCCAGTACTTC
TRBJ1-2 TRBV5-1 NA NA CASSPGSGERSGYTF TGCGCCAGCAGCCCCGGATCCGGGGAGCGTAGCGGCTACACCTTC
TRBJ1-6 TRBV4-3 TRBD1 NA CASSQDYPGDRTRSPLHF TGCGCCAGCAGCCAAGATTATCCCGGGGACAGGACAAGATCACCCCTCCACTTT
TRBJ1-1 TRBV27 TRBD1 NA CASSLWLGTGAGNTEAFF TGTGCCAGCAGTTTATGGCTCGGGACAGGGGCGGGGAACACTGAAGCTTTCTTT
TRBJ2-3 TRBV28 NA NA CASSLLVGTDTQYF TGTGCCAGCAGTTTACTTGTCGGCACAGATACGCAGTATTTT
TRBJ2-7 TRBV7-8 NA NA CASSFSVDEQYF TGTGCCAGCAGCTTCTCCGTTGACGAGCAGTACTTC
TRBJ2-1 TRBV2 NA once CASSEIWANEQFF TGTGCCAGCAGTGAAATTTGGGCCAATGAGCAGTTCTTC
TRBJ1-2 TRBV7-2 NA NA CASSRYGGSGDYGYTF TGTGCCAGCAGCAGATATGGGGGCTCGGGCGACTATGGCTACACCTTC
TRBJ2-7 TRBV2 NA few CASSEGHRNSYEQYF TGTGCCAGCAGTGAAGGCCATAGAAACTCCTACGAGCAGTACTTC